Each of the 5 T cell receptor beta chains below was sequenced from the same sample in a study of blood T cell repertoires in COVID-19. Sequenced by immunoSEQ multiplex PCR; TCRdb stores in-frame clones only, minus some. The sample has 77,000 or so clones, more than 70% seen once. Source material: peripheral blood. The receptors stem from a man older than 75 with acute or convalescent COVID-19.

This rearrangement joins TRBV5-1 to TRBJ1-1, with 9 bases fitting TRBD1. This CDR3 has 15 residues. J was trimmed by 1 base and V by 4 bases; bases with no gene match: 5. Per germline, CDR1 SGHRS and CDR2 YFSETQ. The CDR3 bases are TGCGCCAGCAGCCCACCGGGACAGGGGAACACTGAAGCTTTCTTT. Its translation is CASSPPGQGNTEAFF.

The chain is built from TRBV10-3 and TRBJ2-5; 7 bases are a match to TRBD1. V lost 10 bases and J lost 2; bases outside the gene matches: 13. This CDR3 comprises 15 residues. Germline V gene sequence: CDR1 ENHRY, CDR2 SYGVKD. CDR3: CATLQRQGSQETQYF. The CDR3 bases are TGTGCCACCTTACAAAGACAGGGTTCACAAGAGACCCAGTACTTC.

In its sample, this clone was seen a few times. The chain is built from TRBV11-2 and TRBJ2-1, with D tentatively TRBD1 (5 bases). V was clipped by 6 bases and J by 8 bases, with 17 bases between them. Germline V gene sequence: CDR1 SGHAT, CDR2 FQNNGV. The CDR3 has 14 residues. The DNA for the CDR3 is TGTGCCAGCAGATTGAGCAGGGCGTCGGATGAGCAGTTCTTC. As protein: CASRLSRASDEQFF.

This chain uses TRBV5-1 with TRBJ1-1; perhaps TRBD1 as D (6 bases). Germline V gives CDR1 SGHRS, CDR2 YFSETQ. V was trimmed by 2 bases and J by 7 bases, leaving 12 bases between them. The CDR3 has 13 amino acids. This CDR3 is CASSFQGSDEAFF. The CDR3, as DNA: TGCGCCAGCAGCTTTCAGGGGTCGGATGAAGCTTTCTTT.

V usage is TRBV6-4 and J usage is TRBJ2-2; 11 positions agree with TRBD2. Germline lookup yields CDR1 MRHNA and CDR2 SNTAGT. This CDR3 has 15 residues. The V segment lost 7 bases and the J segment 0 bases; nucleotides outside the gene matches: 1. The CDR3 spells CASKTSGANTGELFF. The DNA for the CDR3 is TGTGCCAGCAAGACTAGCGGGGCGAACACCGGGGAGCTGTTTTTT.